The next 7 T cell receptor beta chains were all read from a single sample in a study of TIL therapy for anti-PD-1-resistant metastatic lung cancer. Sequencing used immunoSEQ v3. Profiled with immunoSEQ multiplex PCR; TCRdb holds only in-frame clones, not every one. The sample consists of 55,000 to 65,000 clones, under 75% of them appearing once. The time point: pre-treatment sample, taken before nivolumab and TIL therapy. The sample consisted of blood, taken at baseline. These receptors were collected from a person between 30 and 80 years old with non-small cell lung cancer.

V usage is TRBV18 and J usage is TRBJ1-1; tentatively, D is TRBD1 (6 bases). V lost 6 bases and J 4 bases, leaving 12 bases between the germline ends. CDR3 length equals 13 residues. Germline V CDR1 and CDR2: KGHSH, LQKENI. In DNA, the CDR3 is TGTGCCAGCTCGCCTATAGGGGGCACTGAAGCTTTCTTT. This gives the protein CASSPIGGTEAFF.

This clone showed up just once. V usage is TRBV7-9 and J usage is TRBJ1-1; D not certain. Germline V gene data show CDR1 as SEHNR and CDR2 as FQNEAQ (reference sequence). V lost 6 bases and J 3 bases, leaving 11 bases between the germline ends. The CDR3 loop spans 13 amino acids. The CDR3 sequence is CASREGRDTEAFF. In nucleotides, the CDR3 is TGTGCCAGCAGAGAAGGACGGGACACTGAAGCTTTCTTT.

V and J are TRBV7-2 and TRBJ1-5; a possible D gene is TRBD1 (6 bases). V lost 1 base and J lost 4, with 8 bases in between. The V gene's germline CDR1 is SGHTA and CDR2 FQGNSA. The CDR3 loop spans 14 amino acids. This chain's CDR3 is CASSLGQGNQPQHF. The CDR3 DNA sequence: TGTGCCAGCAGCTTAGGGCAGGGGAATCAGCCCCAGCATTTT.

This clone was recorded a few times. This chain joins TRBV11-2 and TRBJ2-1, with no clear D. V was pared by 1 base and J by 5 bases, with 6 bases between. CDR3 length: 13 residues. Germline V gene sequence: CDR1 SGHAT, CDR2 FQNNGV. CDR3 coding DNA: TGTGCCAGCAGCTTAGGGTTAGACAATGAGCAGTTCTTC. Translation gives CASSLGLDNEQFF.

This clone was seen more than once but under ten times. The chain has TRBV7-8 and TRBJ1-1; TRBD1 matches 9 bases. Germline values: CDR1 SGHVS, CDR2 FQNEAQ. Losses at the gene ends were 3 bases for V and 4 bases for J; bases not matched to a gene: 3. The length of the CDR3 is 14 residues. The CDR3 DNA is TGTGCCAGCAGCTTTCTGGGACAGGGCACTGAAGCTTTCTTT. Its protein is CASSFLGQGTEAFF.

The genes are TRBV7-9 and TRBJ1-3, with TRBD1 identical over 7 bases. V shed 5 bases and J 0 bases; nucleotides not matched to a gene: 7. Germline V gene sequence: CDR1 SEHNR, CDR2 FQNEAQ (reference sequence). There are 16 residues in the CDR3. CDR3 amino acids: CASSAPGQYSGNTIYF. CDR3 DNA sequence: TGTGCCAGCAGCGCGCCGGGACAGTACTCTGGAAACACCATATATTTT.

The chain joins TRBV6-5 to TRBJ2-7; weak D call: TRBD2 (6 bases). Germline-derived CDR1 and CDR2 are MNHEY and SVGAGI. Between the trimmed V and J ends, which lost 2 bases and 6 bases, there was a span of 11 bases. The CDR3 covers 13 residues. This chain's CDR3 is CASSYAGRFEQYF. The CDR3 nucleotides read TGTGCCAGCAGTTACGCGGGGCGCTTCGAGCAGTACTTC.